The 27 T cell receptor beta chains listed next were all sequenced from one sample in a study of beta chain features in type 1 diabetes. The isolated RNA, all of it, was reverse transcribed, so expressed TCRB transcripts were what got sequenced. Clones were sequenced by immunoSEQ multiplex PCR, and TCRdb holds only the in-frame ones, with some missing. This sample has 240,000 or so clones, with less than 35% found just once. What was sequenced was central memory CD4+ T cells from blood. The receptors were gathered from a man aged 30-40 years in good health.

The V gene is TRBV19, the J gene TRBJ1-1; D gene uncertain. Germline assignment: CDR1 LNHDA and CDR2 SQIVND (reference sequence). The CDR3 runs 11 residues. The V end was cut by 8 bases, the J end by 1 base, with 5 bases between. This CDR3 reads CASRKNTEAFF. The CDR3 DNA reads as TGTGCCAGTCGGAAGAACACTGAAGCTTTCTTT.

Details on this clone: At the DNA level, this CDR3 is encoded by other sequences in the same sample as well. The chain couples TRBV4-3 to TRBJ2-3, with 8 bases matching TRBD2. Germline V gives CDR1 LGHNA, CDR2 YSLEER. With 8 bases clipped from V and 0 bases from J, the junction kept 7 bases outside the gene matches. The CDR3 spans 15 residues. The CDR3: CASSPTSGSTDTQYF. The CDR3 region has the DNA TGCGCCAGCTCCCCCACTAGCGGAAGCACAGATACGCAGTATTTT.

This rearrangement joins TRBV7-2 to TRBJ2-2, with TRBD2 matching 8 bases. Trimming cost V 6 bases and J 6 bases; bases outside gene matches: 3. Germline values: CDR1 SGHTA, CDR2 FQGNSA. This CDR3 is 13 amino acids long. This CDR3 is CASRPTSAGELFF. The DNA of the CDR3 is TGTGCCAGCAGGCCGACTAGCGCCGGGGAGCTGTTTTTT.

The chain links TRBV30 to TRBJ2-1; maybe TRBD1 (6 bases). Germline CDR1 is GTSNPN and CDR2 is SVGIG (reference sequence). The CDR3 has 14 residues. V was trimmed by 3 bases and J by 9 bases, leaving 18 bases between them. The CDR3 DNA sequence: TGTGCCTGGAGAAACAGGGCGGGTCGGAGTGAGCAGTTCTTC. It translates to CAWRNRAGRSEQFF.

The chain links TRBV7-8 to TRBJ1-1; D unclear. The CDR3 totals 13 residues. Between the trimmed V and J ends, which lost 3 bases and 2 bases, there was a span of 7 bases. Germline V CDR1 and CDR2: SGHVS, FQNEAQ. The DNA for the CDR3 is TGTGCCAGCAGCTTGGAGACAAACACTGAAGCTTTCTTT. This translates into CASSLETNTEAFF.

The table lists this clone with a few counts. The chain links TRBV27 to TRBJ2-7; tentative D call: TRBD1 (6 bases). V lost 3 bases and J 6 bases, leaving 12 bases between the germline ends. Per germline, CDR1 MNHEY and CDR2 SMNVEV (reference sequence). This CDR3 is built from 13 residues. The CDR3 nucleotides are TGTGCCAGCAGTTTCTCCGGGACACTCGAGCAGTACTTC. It yields the protein CASSFSGTLEQYF.

This clone was counted only a few times. DNA for the CDR3: TGCAGCGCCCGACTAGCAGGCACCTACAATGAGCAGTTCTTC. Residues: CSARLAGTYNEQFF. This rearrangement joins TRBV29-1 to TRBJ2-1, with 7 bases that match TRBD2. V lost 7 bases to trimming and J lost 2 bases; unmatched junction nucleotides: 8. CDR1 and CDR2 (germline): SQVTM, ANQGSEA. The CDR3 length is 14 residues.

V is TRBV15 and J is TRBJ2-5; D is uncertain. The ends were cut back, 0 bases at V and 4 bases at J, with 6 bases in the middle. Germline values: CDR1 LNHNV, CDR2 YYDKDF (reference sequence). The CDR3 consists of 13 residues. CDR3 DNA sequence: TGTGCCACCAGCAGAGATCCCCGAGAGACCCAGTACTTC. Amino acid sequence: CATSRDPRETQYF.

This clone was detected only a few times. Here the CDR3 DNA reads TGTTCGGGACTAGCAGCCGCCGGGGAGCTGTTTTTT. Residues: CSGLAAAGELFF. The gene calls are TRBV30 and TRBJ2-2; TRBD2 matches at 9 bases. The CDR3 contains 12 residues. Germline-derived CDR1 and CDR2 are GTSNPN and SVGIG (reference sequence).

On this clone itself: This CDR3 is also generated by other DNA sequences in the sample. The chain links TRBV18 to TRBJ2-2; D possibly corresponds to TRBD1 (5 bases). CDR3 length: 14 amino acids. V gave up 3 bases and J gave up 1 base, with 6 bases separating them. Germline V CDR1 and CDR2: KGHSH, LQKENI. Written as DNA, the CDR3 is TGTGCCAGCTCACCCCAGGGGAACACCGGGGAGCTGTTTTTT. It encodes CASSPQGNTGELFF.

The CDR3 nucleotides are TGTGCCAGCATACCTCCTCAATCCGGGGAGCTGTTTTTT. Residues: CASIPPQSGELFF. J is TRBJ2-2 and V is TRBV7-2; D remains unclear. Per germline, CDR1 SGHTA and CDR2 FQGNSA. The CDR3 has 13 amino acids. Trimming pared 7 bases from V and 6 bases from J, leaving 12 bases between.

A single count supports this clone. The chain links TRBV19 to TRBJ1-2; D might be TRBD1 (6 bases). This CDR3 comprises 12 residues. The germline V and J ends were trimmed by 4 bases and 7 bases, with 10 bases remaining between them. Germline-derived CDR1 and CDR2 are LNHDA and SQIVND (reference sequence). Here the CDR3 DNA reads TGTGCCAGTAGTACCAGGGGAGGTGGCTACACCTTC. This codes for CASSTRGGGYTF.

This clone was observed a few times. The V and J genes are TRBV9 and TRBJ2-5, with D perhaps matching TRBD2 (6 bases). The CDR3 extends over 16 amino acids. Per the germline V gene, CDR1 is SGDLS and CDR2 is YYNGEE. The germline V and J ends were trimmed by 0 bases and 1 base, with 13 bases remaining between them. CDR3 nucleotide sequence: TGTGCCAGCAGCGTAGAGGTAGCGGATTTCCAAGAGACCCAGTACTTC. Translated: CASSVEVADFQETQYF. Drawing the rest from reference TRBV9 and TRBJ2-5, the complete variable domain is DSGVTQTPKHLITATGQRVTLRCSPRSGDLSVYWYQQSLDQGLQFLIQYYNGEERAKGNILERFSAQQFPDLHSELNLSSLELGDSALYFCASSVEVADFQETQYFGPGTRLLVL.

The V call is TRBV15, the J call TRBJ1-2; D is perhaps TRBD1 (5 bases). Germline loops: CDR1 LNHNV, CDR2 YYDKDF (reference sequence). The CDR3 is 15 amino acids. The V end was cut by 0 bases, the J end by 5 bases, with 13 bases between. The DNA for the CDR3 is TGTGCCACCAGCAGAGATCTGGAGGGGCAGTATGGCTACACCTTC. Encoded protein: CATSRDLEGQYGYTF.

This clone was detected only a few times. This chain connects TRBV5-6 to TRBJ2-1, with a tentative D call TRBD1 (6 bases). The CDR3 runs to 16 residues. The V end lost 4 bases, the J end lost 3 bases, and 17 bases lay between the germline ends. Germline CDR1 reads SGHDT; CDR2 reads YYEEEE. CDR3 DNA sequence: TGTGCCAGCAGCCCAGGACAGTTCTCGATCTACAATGAGCAGTTCTTC. Translation: CASSPGQFSIYNEQFF.

J is TRBJ2-7 and V is TRBV29-1; D might be TRBD1 (5 bases). The germline V gene has CDR1 SQVTM and CDR2 ANQGSEA. The V gene lost 7 bases and the J gene lost 4 bases, with 14 bases spanning the gap. This CDR3 has 12 amino acids. The CDR3 loop is CSAGHNPYEQYF. In DNA form, the CDR3 reads TGCAGCGCCGGACACAATCCGTACGAGCAGTACTTC.

This clone was seen at least ten times. The chain is built from TRBV7-2 and TRBJ2-3, with D perhaps matching TRBD1 or TRBD2 (5 bases each). The CDR3 is 15 amino acids. Trimming shortened V by 7 bases and J by 0 bases, and 14 bases separated the two germline ends. Germline CDR1 and CDR2: SGHTA and FQGNSA. CDR3 residues: CASTPTGTSTDTQYF. CDR3 bases: TGTGCCAGCACCCCAACCGGGACGAGCACAGATACGCAGTATTTT.

About this clone: Other DNA sequences in the same sample also yield this CDR3. The chain joins TRBV14 to TRBJ2-3; D is ambiguous. Germline CDR1 SGHDN, CDR2 FVKESK. The CDR3 length is 13 residues. V gave up 4 bases and J gave up 1 base, with 6 bases separating them. The CDR3 region is CASSLQGTDTQYF. The CDR3 bases are TGTGCCAGCAGCCTGCAGGGCACAGATACGCAGTATTTT.

This clone has at least ten counts. The same CDR3 also results from other DNA sequences found in this sample. The rearrangement joins TRBV18 to TRBJ2-6; no clear D gene. Trimming pared 1 base from V and 0 bases from J, leaving 4 bases between. Germline CDR1 and CDR2: KGHSH and LQKENI. This CDR3 is 15 amino acids long. The CDR3 reads CASSPRGSGANVLTF. The CDR3 DNA is TGTGCCAGCTCACCACGAGGCTCTGGGGCCAACGTCCTGACTTTC.

This clone appeared many times. The V gene is TRBV30, the J gene TRBJ2-3; D is uncertain. Germline CDR1 is GTSNPN and CDR2 is SVGIG (reference sequence). V was clipped by 3 bases and J by 6 bases, with 13 bases between them. The CDR3 spans 13 residues. The CDR3 sequence is CAWSAWGRDTQYF. The DNA for the CDR3 is TGTGCCTGGAGCGCCTGGGGAAGGGATACGCAGTATTTT.

The V call is TRBV7-9, the J call TRBJ1-4; D is uncertain. Trimming took 3 bases from V and 3 from J, leaving 11 bases between them. The CDR3 length is 15 residues. Germline V lookup: CDR1 SEHNR, CDR2 FQNEAQ (reference sequence). The CDR3 nucleotides are TGTGCCAGCAGCTTTGGTGACCTCGCTAATGAAAAACTGTTTTTT. Translation: CASSFGDLANEKLFF.

There are a few counts of this clone. The J gene is TRBJ2-5, the V gene TRBV30; D gene ambiguous. The germline V gene has CDR1 GTSNPN and CDR2 SVGIG (reference sequence). The ends were cut back, 0 bases at V and 5 bases at J, with 10 bases in the middle. The CDR3 is 13 residues long. The CDR3 DNA reads as TGTGCCTGGAGTGTAAACCTAGGGGAGACCCAGTACTTC. This translates into CAWSVNLGETQYF.

At least ten counts were recorded for this clone. This chain uses TRBV7-2 with TRBJ2-7; no clear D. V was trimmed by 4 bases and J by 3 bases, leaving 10 bases between them. The germline V gene has CDR1 SGHTA and CDR2 FQGNSA. The CDR3 has 13 residues. CDR3 amino acids: CASSWADRYEQYF. Written as DNA, the CDR3 is TGTGCCAGCAGCTGGGCGGACCGCTACGAGCAGTACTTC.

J is TRBJ1-2 and V is TRBV30; D perhaps matches TRBD1 (6 bases). Trimming removed 5 bases from V and 5 bases from J, with 9 bases in between. Germline V lookup: CDR1 GTSNPN, CDR2 SVGIG (reference sequence). The CDR3 is made up of 11 amino acids. CDR3 region: CAWRTAYGYTF. The CDR3 DNA reads TGTGCCTGGCGGACAGCTTATGGCTACACCTTC.

This chain joins TRBV20-1 and TRBJ2-5; unclear D gene. The CDR3 has 11 amino acids. V was trimmed by 3 bases and J by 7 bases, leaving 9 bases between them. Germline V CDR1 and CDR2: DFQATT, SNEGSKA (reference sequence). CDR3 DNA: TGCAGTGCTAGGGACCAACGGACCCAGTACTTC. This sequence encodes CSARDQRTQYF.

The CDR3 region has the DNA TGCAGCGGTGCTAGCGGGGGGCCGAATGAGCAGTTCTTC. Translation: CSGASGGPNEQFF. The V call is TRBV29-1, the J call TRBJ2-1; TRBD2 agrees at 11 bases. This CDR3 has 13 amino acids. Germline values: CDR1 SQVTM, CDR2 ANQGSEA. V shed 7 bases and J 7 bases; nucleotides not matched to a gene: 6.

In its sample, this clone was seen a few times. The V gene is TRBV2, the J gene TRBJ1-1; maybe TRBD1 (6 bases). The CDR3 is made up of 14 amino acids. V lost 5 bases to trimming and J lost 4 bases, with 14 bases between them. Germline CDR1 reads SNHLY; CDR2 reads FYNNEI. The CDR3 region has the DNA TGTGCCAGCAGTTCGGGAGGCAGGGGCACTGAAGCTTTCTTT. It encodes CASSSGGRGTEAFF.